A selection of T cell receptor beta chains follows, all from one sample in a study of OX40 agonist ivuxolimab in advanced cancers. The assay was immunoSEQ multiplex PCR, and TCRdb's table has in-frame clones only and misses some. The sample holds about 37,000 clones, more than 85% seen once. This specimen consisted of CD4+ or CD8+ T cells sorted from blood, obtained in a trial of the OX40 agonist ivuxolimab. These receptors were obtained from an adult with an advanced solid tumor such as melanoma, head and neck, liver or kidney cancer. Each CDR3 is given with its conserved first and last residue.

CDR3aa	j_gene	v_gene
CASSLVGGGYTF	TRBJ1-2	TRBV7-2
CASSQDLQGASGYTF	TRBJ1-2	TRBV4-2
CASSQAAGQYNEQFF	TRBJ2-1	TRBV7-8
CAWSVPGREQYF	TRBJ2-7	TRBV30
CASSEALKGAEAFF	TRBJ1-1	TRBV2
CASSLFPSEQFF	TRBJ2-1	TRBV7-9
CASSFGLAGEQYF	TRBJ2-7	TRBV5-4
CSAAWGVEQYF	TRBJ2-7	TRBV29-1
CASSQDEIAGGNTGELFF	TRBJ2-2	TRBV4-1
CASSIVGTSTDTQYF	TRBJ2-3	TRBV19
CASSPWEGDYEQYF	TRBJ2-7	TRBV5-1
CASTGLGYEQYF	TRBJ2-7	TRBV6-5
CAGGETSWSTDTQYF	TRBJ2-3	TRBV30
CASSLYAEQPQHF	TRBJ1-5	TRBV27
CASSPLGWTSNSPLHF	TRBJ1-6	TRBV7-9
CASSLSMGGYYGYTF	TRBJ1-2	TRBV7-9
CASSLSPLTTEAFF	TRBJ1-1	TRBV7-9
CASSQVDQRDRYNEQFF	TRBJ2-1	TRBV4-2
CSAPEIGYTF	TRBJ1-2	TRBV20-1
CASSIRGSETQYF	TRBJ2-5	TRBV19
CASSFGYDEQYF	TRBJ2-7	TRBV5-5
CASSLRQVSRQYF	TRBJ2-7	TRBV7-8
CAWSVPRTGFIEQYF	TRBJ2-7	TRBV30
CASITTYLEQYF	TRBJ2-7	TRBV6-1
CASRAHTEAFF	TRBJ1-1	TRBV6-5
CASSLGDSVNEQFF	TRBJ2-1	TRBV5-5
CASSLAWGETEAFF	TRBJ1-1	TRBV5-1
CASSFPPGNTEAFF	TRBJ1-1	TRBV7-6
CASFEGYNSPLHF	TRBJ1-6	TRBV6-5
CASSDPGGHTEAFF	TRBJ1-1	TRBV2
CASSTQGNSPLHF	TRBJ1-6	TRBV19
CASNEVGSTEQYF	TRBJ2-7	TRBV6-5
CASSNRYRDTPYNEQFF	TRBJ2-1	TRBV18
CASSLNSGGANILTQYF	TRBJ2-5	TRBV5-1
CASSQGPGQDTEAFF	TRBJ1-1	TRBV4-3
CASRLGTGSPQNYGYTF	TRBJ1-2	TRBV11-2
CASSLPGVTKNIQYF	TRBJ2-4	TRBV7-2
CSAIRETQYF	TRBJ2-5	TRBV20-1
CASSRTPERATIYGYTF	TRBJ1-2	TRBV2
CASSIKGWGQPQHF	TRBJ1-5	TRBV19
CASSHGQGQLAWFEQYF	TRBJ2-7	TRBV5-4
CASSPGGAYEQYF	TRBJ2-7	TRBV5-4